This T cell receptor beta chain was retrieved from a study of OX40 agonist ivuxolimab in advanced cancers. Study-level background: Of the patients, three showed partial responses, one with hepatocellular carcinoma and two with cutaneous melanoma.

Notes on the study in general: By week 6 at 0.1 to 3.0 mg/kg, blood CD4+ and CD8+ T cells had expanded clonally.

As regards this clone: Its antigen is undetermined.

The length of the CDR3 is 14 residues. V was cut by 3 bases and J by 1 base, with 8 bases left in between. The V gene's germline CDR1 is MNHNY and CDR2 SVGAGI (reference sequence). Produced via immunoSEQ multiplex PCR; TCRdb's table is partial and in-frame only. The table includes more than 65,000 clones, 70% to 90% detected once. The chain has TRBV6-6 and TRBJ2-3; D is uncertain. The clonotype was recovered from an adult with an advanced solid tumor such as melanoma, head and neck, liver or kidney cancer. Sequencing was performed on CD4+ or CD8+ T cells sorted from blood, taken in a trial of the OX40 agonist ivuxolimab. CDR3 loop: CASSYPDRTDTQYF. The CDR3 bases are TGTGCCAGCAGTTATCCCGACCGCACAGATACGCAGTATTTT.